This TCR beta chain derives from a study of blood T cell repertoires in COVID-19. Study-wide context: In each case, the material was cDNA or gDNA derived from T cells, B-cell-depleted T cells, or PBMCs.

Original analysis: The assay estimated nucleated cells by amplifying reference gene primers. Repertoires were generated with immunoSEQ multiplex PCR, while TCRdb's copy carries only in-frame clones and drops some. Clone size and the V and J calls come from that table; the DNA yielded D and trimming. The table has about 74,000 clones, about 88% seen once; the top ten hold 2.5% to 3.5%. This clonotype was sampled from a man aged 65 to 79 with active or convalescent COVID-19. The sample was peripheral blood.

Here the CDR3 DNA reads TGTGCCATCAGTGAGTCGTCGTTGAGTAGCGGGGGGGCATTAGATACGCAGTATTTT. It encodes CAISESSLSSGGALDTQYF. V and J are TRBV10-3 and TRBJ2-3; 11 bases line up with TRBD2. Germline V CDR1 and CDR2: ENHRY, SYGVKD. This CDR3 has 19 residues. The junction had 13 bases not matched to a gene; V was cut back by 0 bases and J by 5 bases.